A selection of T cell receptor beta chains follows, all from one sample in a study of blood T cell repertoires in COVID-19. Produced via immunoSEQ multiplex PCR; TCRdb's table is partial and in-frame only. The table includes 55,000 or so clones, 80% to 85% detected once. Sequencing used peripheral blood. These receptors all stem from a man aged 30 to 45 with COVID-19, enrolled during active disease. CDR3s leave out the opening cysteine and the closing phenylalanine or tryptophan. D genes are given only for firm matches.

D | J | V | CDR3
TRBD2 | TRBJ2-1 | TRBV6-5 | ASSSGGPGEQF
TRBD1 | TRBJ2-7 | TRBV15 | ATSREDRVSYEQY
- | TRBJ2-5 | TRBV5-4 | ASSVGLQETQY
TRBD2 | TRBJ2-4 | TRBV5-5 | ASSLVASGSINIQY
- | TRBJ1-1 | TRBV18 | ASSRNTEAF
TRBD2 | TRBJ2-1 | TRBV27 | ASSLMRTGGLYNEQF
TRBD1 | TRBJ1-5 | TRBV7-3 | ASSSSHPRGTGRMEVQPQH
- | TRBJ2-3 | TRBV2 | ASSPGSVTDTQY
- | TRBJ2-6 | TRBV3-1/TRBV3-2 | ASSSGGANVLT
- | TRBJ1-2 | TRBV6-5 | ASRKSGNYGYT
- | TRBJ1-5 | TRBV5-6 | ASSLNGQTNQPQH
TRBD2 | TRBJ2-7 | TRBV5-4 | ASSSGSSLAGYEQY
- | TRBJ1-6 | TRBV9 | ASSALMGGRGFKSPLH
TRBD2 | TRBJ2-3 | TRBV28 | ATLLAGGPDTQY
TRBD1 | TRBJ2-7 | TRBV27 | ASSLTGTYEQY
- | TRBJ2-1 | TRBV6-5 | ASSSGTYSYNEQF
- | TRBJ2-7 | TRBV28 | ASSLRGHAGY